These 32 T cell receptor beta chains share one sample of origin, sequenced in a study of cytomegalovirus exposure and HLA in healthy donors. Use of 60 Vbeta and 13 Jbeta primers characterized the PCR. This table comes from immunoSEQ multiplex PCR, and its TCRdb copy is limited to in-frame clones, with some not included. The table includes 170,000 or so clones, roughly 78% detected once. Sequenced: PBMCs. Receptor source: a boy younger than 18 in good health and CMV-seronegative.

A single count supports this clone. The chain links TRBV4-1 to TRBJ2-7; 11 bases are shared with TRBD2. The V gene's germline CDR1 is MGHRA and CDR2 YSYEKL. There are 17 residues in the CDR3. V lost 2 bases, J lost 5 bases, and 11 bases stayed unmatched. The CDR3 spells CASSQSPFSGRDHEQYF. CDR3 DNA: TGCGCCAGCAGCCAATCCCCCTTTAGCGGGAGGGACCACGAGCAGTACTTC.

The chain recombines TRBV5-5 with TRBJ1-1, with unresolved D. The V end lost 0 bases, the J end lost 8 bases, and 8 bases lay between the germline ends. The germline V gene encodes CDR1 SGHKS and CDR2 YYEKEE (reference sequence). This CDR3 is built from 12 residues. As DNA, the CDR3 is TGTGCCAGCAGCTTGGACCGGAGAGAAGCTTTCTTT. Its translation: CASSLDRREAFF.

A remark on this clone: At the DNA level, this CDR3 is encoded by other sequences in the same sample as well. The chain is built from TRBV5-4 and TRBJ2-7; 8 bases line up with TRBD2. Trimming cost V 0 bases and J 0 bases; bases outside gene matches: 2. CDR1 SGHNT and CDR2 YYREEE come from the germline V gene (reference sequence). The CDR3 consists of 15 residues. CDR3 DNA sequence: TGTGCCAGCAGCTTGGGGCTAGCGGGCTCCTACGAGCAGTACTTC. This translates into CASSLGLAGSYEQYF. The full variable domain, with the rest looked up from reference TRBV5-4 and TRBJ2-7, is ETGVTQSPTHLIKTRGQQVTLRCSSQSGHNTVSWYQQALGQGPQFIFQYYREEENGRGNFPPRFSGLQFPNYSSELNVNALELDDSALYLCASSLGLAGSYEQYFGPGTRLTVT.

The chain links TRBV9 to TRBJ1-1; D gene uncertain. The CDR3 sequence is 11 residues long. Germline loops: CDR1 SGDLS, CDR2 YYNGEE. V gave up 4 bases and J gave up 5 bases, with 6 bases separating them. The CDR3 region is CASSPQTEAFF. The CDR3 bases are TGTGCCAGCAGCCCCCAAACTGAAGCTTTCTTT.

The chain uses TRBV6-5 and TRBJ1-2; unclear D gene. The CDR3 is 16 residues long. Per the germline V gene, CDR1 is MNHEY and CDR2 is SVGAGI. V shed 4 bases and J shed 2 bases, with 17 bases lying between them. The CDR3 is CASSSSSQLRNYGYTF. DNA of the CDR3: TGTGCCAGCAGTTCCTCATCACAGCTAAGGAACTATGGCTACACCTTC.

This sequence joins TRBV27 and TRBJ1-1; tentatively, D is TRBD1 (6 bases). This CDR3 is 14 amino acids long. The germline gives CDR1 MNHEY, CDR2 SMNVEV (reference sequence). The ends were cut back, 5 bases at V and 1 base at J, with 11 bases in the middle. CDR3 DNA sequence: TGTGCCAGCAGTCCGGGAGGGGGGAACACTGAAGCTTTCTTT. Translation gives CASSPGGGNTEAFF.

This sequence joins TRBV19 and TRBJ1-5; no definite D call. V gave up 5 bases and J gave up 2 bases, with 7 bases separating them. The CDR3 is 13 amino acids. Germline CDR1 and CDR2: LNHDA and SQIVND (reference sequence). CDR3 bases: TGTGCCAGTAGTCGGTTTGGCAATCAGCCCCAGCATTTT. Encoded protein: CASSRFGNQPQHF.

The chain has TRBV7-9 and TRBJ2-7, with 8 bases lining up with TRBD1. Trimming took 1 base from V and 4 from J; bases not matched to a gene: 3. The CDR3 runs to 14 residues. The germline gives CDR1 SEHNR, CDR2 FQNEAQ (reference sequence). The CDR3 DNA reads TGTGCCAGCAGCTTAGACCAGGGGGCATACGAGCAGTACTTC. This sequence encodes CASSLDQGAYEQYF.

This clone was seen a few times. This chain joins TRBV19 and TRBJ1-5, with D perhaps matching TRBD1 (5 bases). V was trimmed by 5 bases and J by 5 bases, leaving 13 bases between them. Germline lookup yields CDR1 LNHDA and CDR2 SQIVND (reference sequence). The CDR3 length is 14 residues. This CDR3 is CASSVGLTHQPQHF. The CDR3 DNA is TGTGCCAGTAGTGTGGGACTGACCCATCAGCCCCAGCATTTT.

The rearrangement joins TRBV29-1 to TRBJ2-7; TRBD2 aligns across 11 bases. V was pared by 6 bases and J by 3 bases, with 4 bases of the junction left unmatched. Germline V CDR1 and CDR2: SQVTM, ANQGSEA. The CDR3 runs to 13 residues. The CDR3 reads CSVETSGDYEQYF. In nucleotides, the CDR3 is TGCAGCGTGGAGACTAGCGGGGACTACGAGCAGTACTTC.

The chain carries TRBV5-1 and TRBJ2-6; D is undetermined. Germline V lookup: CDR1 SGHRS, CDR2 YFSETQ. V was trimmed by 4 bases and J by 0 bases, leaving 8 bases between them. The CDR3 spans 15 residues. This CDR3 reads CASSRSSSGANVLTF. For the CDR3, the DNA is TGCGCCAGCAGCCGATCGAGCTCTGGGGCCAACGTCCTGACTTTC.

The chain joins TRBV18 to TRBJ2-7, with TRBD2 matching 7 bases. Germline V gives CDR1 KGHSH, CDR2 LQKENI. V dropped 1 base and J dropped 1; count of bases not matched to a gene: 4. The CDR3 totals 15 residues. The CDR3 loop is CASSPLAGESYEQYF. As DNA, the CDR3 is TGTGCCAGCTCACCACTTGCGGGAGAGTCCTACGAGCAGTACTTC.

This rearrangement joins TRBV27 to TRBJ2-5, with D maybe TRBD2 (6 bases). The germline V gene encodes CDR1 MNHEY and CDR2 SMNVEV (reference sequence). The V end was cut by 5 bases, the J end by 5 bases, with 18 bases between. CDR3 length: 15 amino acids. The CDR3 region is CASSRRAHLAETQYF. CDR3 DNA: TGTGCCAGCAGTCGGAGGGCCCACTTGGCGGAGACCCAGTACTTC.

The rearrangement links TRBV5-1 to TRBJ2-7; TRBD1 agrees at 10 bases. After removal of 2 bases from V and 3 bases from J, the junction contained 2 bases not matched to a gene. Germline values: CDR1 SGHRS, CDR2 YFSETQ. The CDR3 totals 14 residues. The CDR3 coding sequence is TGCGCCAGCAGCTTATGGACAGGGGGCTACGAGCAGTACTTC. Translated: CASSLWTGGYEQYF.

The chain links TRBV21-1 to TRBJ2-4; TRBD1 is the table's D call, not checked against the DNA. TRBV21-1 is a documented pseudogene. The CDR3 runs 16 residues. In nucleotides, the CDR3 is TGTGCCAGCAGCGTCCCGGGACACCGAGTCAAAAACATTCAGTACTTC. Encoded protein: CASSVPGHRVKNIQYF.

V is TRBV15 and J is TRBJ2-3, with TRBD1 identical over 9 bases. The CDR3 consists of 15 residues. CDR1 is LNHNV and CDR2 is YYDKDF in the germline V gene (reference sequence). V was clipped by 3 bases and J by 4 bases; unmatched bases: 5. The CDR3 sequence: CATSRLQGAADTQYF. In DNA, the CDR3 is TGTGCCACCAGCAGGCTACAGGGGGCGGCAGATACGCAGTATTTT.

V is TRBV10-3 and J is TRBJ1-5, with TRBD1 identical over 9 bases. The CDR3 spans 15 residues. The germline CDR1 and CDR2 sequences are ENHRY and SYGVKD. The V and J ends lost 6 bases and 5 bases, in that order; junction bases with no gene match: 8. The CDR3 region has the DNA TGTGCCATCAGGGCTGGACAGGGGTGGGATCAGCCCCAGCATTTT. Encoded protein: CAIRAGQGWDQPQHF.

The J gene is TRBJ1-5, the V gene TRBV29-1; 8 bases fit TRBD1. Germline V gives CDR1 SQVTM, CDR2 ANQGSEA. V dropped 6 bases and J dropped 0; count of bases not matched to a gene: 4. The CDR3 extends over 14 amino acids. The CDR3 DNA sequence: TGCAGCGTGGTCGGACAGGGTAGCAATCAGCCCCAGCATTTT. This sequence encodes CSVVGQGSNQPQHF.

The chain has TRBV2 and TRBJ2-3; 9 nucleotides agree with TRBD1. CDR1 and CDR2 from the germline V gene are SNHLY and FYNNEI. Trimming at V came to 11 bases and at J to 2 bases, leaving 8 bases not matched to a gene. The CDR3 contains 14 residues. CDR3 sequence (DNA): TGTGCCTTGGGGACAGGGATTGTCACAGATACGCAGTATTTT. It translates to CALGTGIVTDTQYF.

This clone was detected only once. The CDR3 DNA reads TGTGCAAGTCGCTCAACACGGGTCAGGGAATTCATCTATGGCTACACCTTC. It is translated as CASRSTRVREFIYGYTF. The rearrangement uses TRBV12-2 and TRBJ1-2; the table's D call TRBD1 went unverified against the DNA. TRBV12-2 is classified as a pseudogene. This CDR3 spans 17 amino acids.

With regard to this clone: One junction end does not reproduce the germline sequence, and a read error may be involved. The chain employs TRBV7-9 and TRBJ2-7; TRBD2 aligns across 10 bases. This CDR3 contains 16 residues. Germline lookup yields CDR1 SEHNR and CDR2 FQNEAQ (reference sequence). CDR3 sequence: CSSSLGASGGAYEQYF. The DNA for the CDR3 is TGTTCCAGCAGCTTAGGAGCTAGCGGGGGAGCCTACGAGCAGTACTTC.

The chain is built from TRBV9 and TRBJ2-3; the match to TRBD2 covers 9 bases. In germline, CDR1 is SGDLS, CDR2 YYNGEE. J was trimmed by 7 bases and V by 0 bases; bases with no gene match: 6. The CDR3 is 15 residues long. The DNA of the CDR3 is TGTGCCAGCAGCGTAGAGGGTAGCGGGGGATATACGCAGTATTTT. This translates into CASSVEGSGGYTQYF.

V and J are TRBV6-5 and TRBJ2-7; maybe TRBD1 (6 bases). V lost 4 bases to trimming and J lost 3 bases, with 7 bases between them. Germline assignment: CDR1 MNHEY and CDR2 SVGAGI. The CDR3 totals 12 residues. The CDR3 nucleotides read TGTGCCAGCAGTTCGGACAGCTACGAGCAGTACTTC. Protein sequence: CASSSDSYEQYF.

This clone was detected only a few times. The gene calls are TRBV29-1 and TRBJ1-4, with D perhaps TRBD1 (5 bases). Trimming shortened V by 0 bases and J by 7 bases, and 12 bases separated the two germline ends. CDR3 length equals 14 residues. Germline V gene lookup returns CDR1 SQVTM and CDR2 ANQGSEA. CDR3 protein: CSVEDFRAPEKLFF. In nucleotides, the CDR3 is TGCAGCGTTGAAGATTTCAGGGCTCCTGAAAAACTGTTTTTT. The whole variable domain, remainder taken from reference TRBV29-1 and TRBJ1-4, is SAVISQKPSRDICQRGTSLTIQCQVDSQVTMMFWYRQQPGQSLTLIATANQGSEATYESGFVIDKFPISRPNLTFSTLTVSNMSPEDSSIYLCSVEDFRAPEKLFFGSGTQLSVL.

This clone was seen just once. The CDR3 loop is CASADSYRSKPQHF. The DNA for the CDR3 is TGTGCCAGCGCCGATTCTTATCGGTCGAAGCCCCAGCATTTT. This chain uses TRBV6-1 with TRBJ1-5; no clear D gene. Between the trimmed V and J ends, which lost 8 bases and 8 bases, there was a span of 19 bases. The germline V gene encodes CDR1 MNHNS and CDR2 SASEGT. The length of the CDR3 is 14 residues.

The V call is TRBV29-1, the J call TRBJ1-2; perhaps TRBD1 as D (5 bases). CDR1 and CDR2 (germline): SQVTM, ANQGSEA. The CDR3 covers 15 residues. The V end was cut by 5 bases, the J end by 4 bases, with 20 bases between. CDR3 sequence (DNA): TGCAGCGTTCCCCTAGGCGAACAGGAGGGCTATGGCTACACCTTC. Its translation is CSVPLGEQEGYGYTF.

The chain couples TRBV6-6 to TRBJ2-2, with 8 bases lining up with TRBD1. Unmatched junction bases numbered 5, after V lost 5 bases and J lost 6 bases. Germline CDR1 MNHNY, CDR2 SVGAGI (reference sequence). The CDR3 is 14 residues long. Here the CDR3 DNA reads TGTGCCAGCAGTACATCAGGGGGCCCCGGGGAGCTGTTTTTT. The encoded protein is CASSTSGGPGELFF.

The chain links TRBV2 to TRBJ1-1, with TRBD1 identical over 8 bases. Germline CDR1 is SNHLY and CDR2 is FYNNEI. The CDR3 has 19 amino acids. Trimming cost V 0 bases and J 5 bases; bases outside gene matches: 17. CDR3 sequence (DNA): TGTGCCAGCAGTGAAGCCTTGGACAGGGAGGGGATCGGGGGAACTGAAGCTTTCTTT. Amino acids: CASSEALDREGIGGTEAFF.

This rearrangement joins TRBV5-4 to TRBJ1-2; TRBD1 matches at 10 bases. Germline lookup yields CDR1 SGHNT and CDR2 YYREEE (reference sequence). The CDR3 has 13 amino acids. J lost 1 base, V lost 9 bases, and 3 bases had no gene match. The DNA for the CDR3 is TGTGCCATCCGGACAGGGGGTAACTATGGCTACACCTTC. It is translated as CAIRTGGNYGYTF.

This clone was recorded a few times. This chain joins TRBV6-5 and TRBJ1-5; 9 nucleotides align to TRBD1. This CDR3 comprises 15 residues. CDR1 is MNHEY and CDR2 is SVGAGI in the germline V gene. Trimming at V came to 4 bases and at J to 3 bases, leaving 4 bases not matched to a gene. The CDR3 is CASSSTGGVNQPQHF. DNA of the CDR3: TGTGCCAGCAGTTCTACAGGGGGCGTCAATCAGCCCCAGCATTTT.

This clone was observed once. The chain combines TRBV12-5 with TRBJ1-4; 8 bases match TRBD1. The CDR3 length is 15 residues. V shed 9 bases and J 8 bases; nucleotides not matched to a gene: 14. Germline CDR1 is LGHNT and CDR2 is FRNRAP. The DNA for the CDR3 is TGTGCTAGCAAACATAAGGGACAGGCGGAGGAAAAACTGTTTTTT. Translation: CASKHKGQAEEKLFF.

The rearrangement joins TRBV6-5 to TRBJ2-1; TRBD1 aligns across 7 bases. V was pared by 2 bases and J by 7 bases, with 5 bases of the junction left unmatched. The germline V gene has CDR1 MNHEY and CDR2 SVGAGI. The CDR3 spans 14 residues. The chain's CDR3 is CASSYRGQGNEQFF. DNA for the CDR3: TGTGCCAGCAGTTACAGGGGGCAGGGGAATGAGCAGTTCTTC.